Sequencing of this T cell receptor (beta chain) was carried out in a study of human T cells and chemical hapten exposure. Overall study results and limits: Positively correlated with patch test score were the counts of PT1 expanded TCRs.

Looked up from germline, CDR1 is MGHDK and CDR2 is SYGVNS. The CDR3 runs to 14 residues. The V gene lost 0 bases and the J gene lost 7 bases, with 13 bases spanning the gap. This clonotype was seen only a few times. The target antigen is unknown. Specified time point: patch test 3, about 24 weeks after DPC sensitization. The sample's treatment: therapeutic diphenylcyclopropenone sensitization with weekly scalp DPC. One entry per CDR3 protein results from TCRdb running MiXCR on the RACE reads. Of approximately 110,000 distinct CDR3 sequences in the sample, less than 40% were seen once. The specimen was whole blood, collected in connection with sensitization to the hapten diphenylcyclopropenone (DPC). The receptor's source is a man aged 40-50 years with alopecia areata. Some clones in this sample may be carry-over from other donors' samples. The rearrangement joins TRBV25-1 to TRBJ2-7, with D unclear. CDR3 in amino acids: CASSEYNRVEEQYF. As DNA, the CDR3 is TGTGCCAGCAGTGAATATAACCGGGTGGAGGAGCAGTACTTC.